Following are 5 T cell receptor beta chains from one sample sequenced in a study of cytotoxic CD8 clonotypes in ibrutinib-treated CLL. Profiling relied on immunoSEQ multiplex PCR, and the TCRdb table lists in-frame clones only, not all of them. The data hold hundreds of thousands of clones, with over 55% observed a single time. The starting material was PBMCs, obtained after 36 months of ibrutinib treatment. These receptors were collected from a human donor with chronic lymphocytic leukemia.

A few counts support this clone. V and J are TRBV4-2 and TRBJ2-5, with D perhaps matching TRBD1 or TRBD2 (6 bases each). Trimming left V 1 base short and J 2 bases short, with 17 bases between. Germline V gene sequence: CDR1 LGHNA, CDR2 YNFKEQ. The CDR3 is 17 amino acids. The CDR3 spells CASSQGYRARGQETQYF. In nucleotides, the CDR3 is TGTGCCAGCAGCCAAGGGTACAGGGCCCGGGGGCAAGAGACCCAGTACTTC.

The chain joins TRBV28 to TRBJ2-3; 16 nucleotides line up with TRBD2. The germline gives CDR1 MDHEN, CDR2 SYDVKM. J lost 6 bases, V lost 5 bases, and 11 bases had no gene match. The CDR3 runs to 18 residues. The CDR3 nucleotides read TGTGCCAGCAGTCCCCGTCCGGGACTAGCGGGAGGGCCTGATACGCAGTATTTT. Its translation is CASSPRPGLAGGPDTQYF.

J is TRBJ1-2 and V is TRBV7-2, with unresolved D. Germline values: CDR1 SGHTA, CDR2 FQGNSA. The V and J ends lost 1 base and 6 bases respectively, with 9 bases between them. The CDR3 is 13 residues long. The CDR3 region is CASSLDYWNGYTF. DNA of the CDR3: TGTGCCAGCAGCTTAGACTACTGGAATGGCTACACCTTC.

J is TRBJ2-2 and V is TRBV5-1; D may be TRBD1 (6 bases). Germline V gene sequence: CDR1 SGHRS, CDR2 YFSETQ. Trimming stripped 1 base from V and 7 bases from J, with 11 bases between. The CDR3 spans 14 residues. This chain's CDR3 is CASSLTGSGGELFF. The CDR3 DNA is TGCGCCAGCAGCTTGACAGGGTCCGGCGGGGAGCTGTTTTTT.

This chain connects TRBV15 to TRBJ2-7, with TRBD2 matching over 7 bases. The CDR3 length is 13 residues. The ends lost 3 bases at V and 7 bases at J; junction bases unmatched: 6. Germline V lookup: CDR1 LNHNV, CDR2 YYDKDF (reference sequence). For the CDR3, the DNA is TGTGCCACCAGCAGGGCAGAGCGGGGAGAGCAGTACTTC. It is translated as CATSRAERGEQYF.